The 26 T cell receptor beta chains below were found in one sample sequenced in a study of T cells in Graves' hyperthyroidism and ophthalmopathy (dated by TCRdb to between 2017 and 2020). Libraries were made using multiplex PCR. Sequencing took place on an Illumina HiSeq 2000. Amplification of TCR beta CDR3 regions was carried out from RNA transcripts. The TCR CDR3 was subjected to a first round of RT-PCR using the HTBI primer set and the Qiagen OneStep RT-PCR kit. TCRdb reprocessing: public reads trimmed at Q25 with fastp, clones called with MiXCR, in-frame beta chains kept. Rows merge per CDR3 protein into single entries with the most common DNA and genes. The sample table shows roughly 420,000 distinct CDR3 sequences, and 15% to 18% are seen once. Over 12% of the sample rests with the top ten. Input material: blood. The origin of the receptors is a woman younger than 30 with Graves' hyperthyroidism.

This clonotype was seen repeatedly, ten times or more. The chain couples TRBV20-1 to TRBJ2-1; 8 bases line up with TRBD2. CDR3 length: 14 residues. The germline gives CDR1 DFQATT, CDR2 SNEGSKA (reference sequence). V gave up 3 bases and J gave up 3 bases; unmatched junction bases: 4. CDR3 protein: CSASGGAGYNEQFF. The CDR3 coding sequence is TGCAGTGCTAGCGGGGGGGCCGGCTACAATGAGCAGTTCTTC.

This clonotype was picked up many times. The CDR3 protein is CASSLLALAGGQQETQYF. The CDR3 region has the DNA TGTGCCAGCAGCTTACTCGCACTAGCGGGGGGCCAGCAAGAGACCCAGTACTTC. The chain links TRBV7-2 to TRBJ2-5; 12 bases fit TRBD2. The length of the CDR3 is 18 residues. Germline V gene data show CDR1 as SGHTA and CDR2 as FQGNSA. Trimming removed 2 bases from V and 2 bases from J; junction bases left unmatched: 9. The full variable domain, completed using reference TRBV7-2 and TRBJ2-5, is GAGVSQSPSNKVTEKGKDVELRCDPISGHTALYWYRQSLGQGLEFLIYFQGNSAPDKSGLPSDRFSAERTGGSVSTLTIQRTQQEDSAVYLCASSLLALAGGQQETQYFGPGTRLLVL.

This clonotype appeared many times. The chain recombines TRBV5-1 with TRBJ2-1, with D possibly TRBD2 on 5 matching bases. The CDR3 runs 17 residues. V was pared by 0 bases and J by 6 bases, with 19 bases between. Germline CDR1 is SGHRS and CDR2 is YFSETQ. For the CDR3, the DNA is TGCGCCAGCAGCTTGGGGGCTTTAGCGAGAGCGTTCAATGAGCAGTTCTTC. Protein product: CASSLGALARAFNEQFF.

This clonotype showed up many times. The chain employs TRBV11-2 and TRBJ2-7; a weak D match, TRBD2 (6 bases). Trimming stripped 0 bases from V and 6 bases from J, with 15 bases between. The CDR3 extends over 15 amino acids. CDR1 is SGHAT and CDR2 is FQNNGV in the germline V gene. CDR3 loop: CASSLDRRAGAEQYF. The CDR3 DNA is TGTGCCAGCAGCTTAGATCGGAGGGCCGGTGCCGAGCAGTACTTC. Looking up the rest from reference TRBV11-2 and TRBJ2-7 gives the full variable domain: EAGVAQSPRYKIIEKRQSVAFWCNPISGHATLYWYQQILGQGPKLLIQFQNNGVVDDSQLPKDRFSAERLKGVDSTLKIQPAKLEDSAVYLCASSLDRRAGAEQYFGPGTRLTVT.

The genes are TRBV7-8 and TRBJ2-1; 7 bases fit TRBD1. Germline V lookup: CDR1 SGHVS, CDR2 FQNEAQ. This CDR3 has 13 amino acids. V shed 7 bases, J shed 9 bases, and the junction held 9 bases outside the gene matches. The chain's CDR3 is CASIQDREGEQFF. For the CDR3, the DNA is TGTGCCAGCATCCAAGACAGGGAAGGTGAGCAGTTCTTC.

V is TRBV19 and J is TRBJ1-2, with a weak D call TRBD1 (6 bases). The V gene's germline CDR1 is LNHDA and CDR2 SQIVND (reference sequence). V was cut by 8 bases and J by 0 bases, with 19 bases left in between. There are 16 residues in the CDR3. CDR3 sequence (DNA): TGTGCCAGTCAAGGATCCCGGACAGATCCTAACTATGGCTACACCTTC. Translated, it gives CASQGSRTDPNYGYTF.

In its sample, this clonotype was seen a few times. The CDR3 region has the DNA TGTGCCAGCAGTTACCAGACTCAAGGCTACACCTTC. This gives the protein CASSYQTQGYTF. V is TRBV6-2 or TRBV6-3 and J is TRBJ1-2; D unresolved. The germline V and J ends were trimmed by 2 bases and 8 bases, with 9 bases remaining between them. CDR3 size: 12 residues. Germline CDR1 reads MNHEY; CDR2 reads SVGEGT.

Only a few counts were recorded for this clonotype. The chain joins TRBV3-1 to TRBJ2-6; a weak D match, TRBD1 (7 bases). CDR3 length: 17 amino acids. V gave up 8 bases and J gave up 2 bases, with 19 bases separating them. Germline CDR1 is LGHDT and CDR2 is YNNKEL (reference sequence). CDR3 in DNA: TGTGCCAGCGGAGGGACGAACACAGGGGCTGGGGCCAACGTCCTGACTTTC. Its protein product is CASGGTNTGAGANVLTF.

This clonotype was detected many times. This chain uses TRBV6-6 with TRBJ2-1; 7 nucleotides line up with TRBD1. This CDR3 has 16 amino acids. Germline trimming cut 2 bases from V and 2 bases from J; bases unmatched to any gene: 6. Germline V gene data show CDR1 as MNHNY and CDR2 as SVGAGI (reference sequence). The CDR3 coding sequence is TGTGCCAGCAGTTACAAGGGGGCCCCCCCCTACAATGAGCAGTTCTTC. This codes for CASSYKGAPPYNEQFF.

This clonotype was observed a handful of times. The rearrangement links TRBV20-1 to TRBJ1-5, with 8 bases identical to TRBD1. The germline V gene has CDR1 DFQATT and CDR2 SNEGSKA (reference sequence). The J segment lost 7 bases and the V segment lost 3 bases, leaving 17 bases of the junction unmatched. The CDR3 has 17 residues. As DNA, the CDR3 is TGCAGTGCTAGGAACCAGCAGGGGGCAATAAAGGGGCAGCCCCAGCATTTT. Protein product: CSARNQQGAIKGQPQHF.

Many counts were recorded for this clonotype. CDR3: CSASSGSPRGGQPQHF. In DNA, the CDR3 is TGCAGTGCTAGCTCTGGGAGCCCGAGGGGGGGTCAGCCCCAGCATTTT. J is TRBJ1-5 and V is TRBV20-1; tentative D call: TRBD1 (6 bases). Trimming stripped 3 bases from V and 6 bases from J, with 21 bases between. Germline CDR1 reads DFQATT; CDR2 reads SNEGSKA (reference sequence). This CDR3 contains 16 residues.

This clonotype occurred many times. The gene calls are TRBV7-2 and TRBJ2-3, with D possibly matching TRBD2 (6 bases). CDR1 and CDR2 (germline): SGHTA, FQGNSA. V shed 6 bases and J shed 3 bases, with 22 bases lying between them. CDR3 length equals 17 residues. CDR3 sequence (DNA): TGTGCCAGCAGAGAGAGTCCCTGGGACTCCACAACAGATACGCAGTATTTT. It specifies CASRESPWDSTTDTQYF.

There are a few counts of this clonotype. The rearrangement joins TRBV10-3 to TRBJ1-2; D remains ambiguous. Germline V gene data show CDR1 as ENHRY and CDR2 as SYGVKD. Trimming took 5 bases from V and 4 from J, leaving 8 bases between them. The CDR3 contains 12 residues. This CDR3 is CAISTGGYGYTF. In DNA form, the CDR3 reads TGTGCCATCAGTACCGGAGGCTATGGCTACACCTTC.

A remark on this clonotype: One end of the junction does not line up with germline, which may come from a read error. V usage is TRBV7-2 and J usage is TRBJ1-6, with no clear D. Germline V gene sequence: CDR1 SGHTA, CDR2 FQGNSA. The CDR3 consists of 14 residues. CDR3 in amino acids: CAGSLGGRNSPLHF. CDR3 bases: TGTGCCGGCAGCTTAGGAGGCCGTAATTCACCCCTCCACTTT.

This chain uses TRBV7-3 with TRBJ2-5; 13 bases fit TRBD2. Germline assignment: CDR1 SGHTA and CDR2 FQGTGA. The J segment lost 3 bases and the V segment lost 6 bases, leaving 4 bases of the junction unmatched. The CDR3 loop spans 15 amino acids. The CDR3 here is CASSPGTSGEETQYF. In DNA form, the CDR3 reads TGTGCCAGCAGTCCCGGGACTAGCGGGGAAGAGACCCAGTACTTC.

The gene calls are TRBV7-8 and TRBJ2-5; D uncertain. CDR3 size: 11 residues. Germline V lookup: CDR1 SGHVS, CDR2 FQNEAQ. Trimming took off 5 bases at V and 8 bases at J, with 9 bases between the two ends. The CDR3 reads CASSHYGTQYF. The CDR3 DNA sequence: TGTGCCAGCAGCCACTATGGTACCCAGTACTTC.

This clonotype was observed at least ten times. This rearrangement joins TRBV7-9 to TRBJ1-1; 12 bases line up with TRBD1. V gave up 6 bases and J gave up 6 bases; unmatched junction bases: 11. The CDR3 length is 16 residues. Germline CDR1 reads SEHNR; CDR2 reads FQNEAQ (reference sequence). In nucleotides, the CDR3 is TGTGCCAGCAGTCAACTCCCGGGACAGGGGGCTGCTGAAGCTTTCTTT. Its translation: CASSQLPGQGAAEAFF.

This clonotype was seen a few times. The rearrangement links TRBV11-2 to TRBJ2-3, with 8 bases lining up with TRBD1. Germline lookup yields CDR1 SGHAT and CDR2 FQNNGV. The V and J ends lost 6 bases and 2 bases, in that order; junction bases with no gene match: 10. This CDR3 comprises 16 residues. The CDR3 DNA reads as TGTGCCAGCAGTCCTAGTGCAGGGGGCATCACAGATACGCAGTATTTT. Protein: CASSPSAGGITDTQYF.

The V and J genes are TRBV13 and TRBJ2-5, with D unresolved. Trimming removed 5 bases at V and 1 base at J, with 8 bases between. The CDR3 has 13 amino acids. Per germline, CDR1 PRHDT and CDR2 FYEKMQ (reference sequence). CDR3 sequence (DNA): TGTGCCAGCAGCCATAACCTCCAAGAGACCCAGTACTTC. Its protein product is CASSHNLQETQYF.

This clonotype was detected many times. The CDR3 region is CASSLSVTSGPNEQFF. The DNA of the CDR3 is TGTGCCAGCAGCTTAAGTGTGACTAGCGGACCCAATGAGCAGTTCTTC. The chain combines TRBV11-2 with TRBJ2-1; 9 nucleotides match TRBD2. Germline CDR1 reads SGHAT; CDR2 reads FQNNGV. The length of the CDR3 is 16 residues. Trimming cost V 2 bases and J 6 bases; bases outside gene matches: 8.

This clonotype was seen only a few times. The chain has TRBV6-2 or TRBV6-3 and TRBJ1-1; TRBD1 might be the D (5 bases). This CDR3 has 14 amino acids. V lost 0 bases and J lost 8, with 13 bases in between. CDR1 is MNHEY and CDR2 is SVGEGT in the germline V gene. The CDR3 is CASSYSLTAREAFF. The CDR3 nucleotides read TGTGCCAGCAGTTACTCGTTGACAGCCCGGGAAGCTTTCTTT.

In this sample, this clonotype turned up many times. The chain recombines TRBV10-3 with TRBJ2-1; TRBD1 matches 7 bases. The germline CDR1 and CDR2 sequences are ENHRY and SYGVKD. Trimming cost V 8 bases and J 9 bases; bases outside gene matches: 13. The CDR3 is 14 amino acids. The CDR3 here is CAIGDVTGDGEQFF. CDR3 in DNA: TGTGCCATCGGAGACGTTACAGGGGACGGTGAGCAGTTCTTC.

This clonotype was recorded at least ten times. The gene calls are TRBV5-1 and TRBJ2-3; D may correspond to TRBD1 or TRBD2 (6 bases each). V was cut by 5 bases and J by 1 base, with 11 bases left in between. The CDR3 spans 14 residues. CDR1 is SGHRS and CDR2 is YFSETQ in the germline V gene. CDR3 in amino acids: CASSKEGGTDTQYF. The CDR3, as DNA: TGCGCCAGCAGTAAGGAGGGGGGCACAGATACGCAGTATTTT.

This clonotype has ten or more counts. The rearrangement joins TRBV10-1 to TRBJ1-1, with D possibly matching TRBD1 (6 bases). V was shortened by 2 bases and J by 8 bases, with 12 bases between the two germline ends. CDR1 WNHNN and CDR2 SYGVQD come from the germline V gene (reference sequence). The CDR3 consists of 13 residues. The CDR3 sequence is CASSEQTTGEAFF. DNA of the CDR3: TGCGCCAGCAGTGAGCAGACGACAGGAGAAGCTTTCTTT.

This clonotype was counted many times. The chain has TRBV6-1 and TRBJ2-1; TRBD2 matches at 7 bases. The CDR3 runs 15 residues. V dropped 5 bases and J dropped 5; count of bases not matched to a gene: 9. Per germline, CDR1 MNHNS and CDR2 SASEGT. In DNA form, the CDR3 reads TGTGCCAGCAGTTACCAGGGAGGGAGAGACAATGAGCAGTTCTTC. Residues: CASSYQGGRDNEQFF.

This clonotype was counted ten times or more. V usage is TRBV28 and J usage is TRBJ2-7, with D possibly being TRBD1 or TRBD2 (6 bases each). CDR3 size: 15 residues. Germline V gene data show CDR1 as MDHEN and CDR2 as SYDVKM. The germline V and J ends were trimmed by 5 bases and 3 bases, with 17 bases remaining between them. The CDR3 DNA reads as TGTGCCAGCAGTAGGGGGGACTCAACCCTCTACGAGCAGTACTTC. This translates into CASSRGDSTLYEQYF.